These 12 T cell receptor beta chains share one sample of origin, sequenced in a study of Graves' ophthalmopathy and Graves' hyperthyroidism. Amplified material comprised TCR beta CDR3 regions derived from RNA transcripts. Following a first-round RT-PCR that used HTBI primers, a second-round multiplex PCR was carried out. TCRdb called the multiplex PCR reads again in MiXCR, with one record for every CDR3 protein. Among about 400,000 distinct CDR3 sequences, around a fifth were seen once, and the ten largest hold 2.5% to 3.5%. The sample comprised peripheral blood. These receptors were collected from a woman between 18 and 29 years old with stable Graves' hyperthyroidism.

Concerning this clonotype: A much larger clone differs by one base, so this may be a read error. The J gene is TRBJ2-5, the V gene TRBV12-5, with D unclear. Germline V CDR1 and CDR2: LGHNT, FRNRAP. The length of the CDR3 is 13 residues. In DNA form, the CDR3 reads TGTGTTAGTGGTTTTGGTACATCAGGAACCCAGTACTTC. This encodes CVSGFGTSGTQYF.

This clonotype has a count of ten or more. The chain has TRBV4-1 and TRBJ2-7, with D perhaps TRBD2 (5 bases). V lost 0 bases to trimming and J lost 0 bases, with 12 bases between them. The CDR3 runs to 16 residues. Germline V gene sequence: CDR1 MGHRA, CDR2 YSYEKL. Written as DNA, the CDR3 is TGCGCCAGCAGCCAAGAAGTCGGGGTCCGCTCCTACGAGCAGTACTTC. This encodes CASSQEVGVRSYEQYF.

This clonotype was counted at least ten times. V usage is TRBV11-2 and J usage is TRBJ2-7; D gene uncertain. CDR3 size: 14 residues. Germline CDR1 SGHAT, CDR2 FQNNGV. Trimming removed 4 bases from V and 6 bases from J, with 16 bases in between. CDR3 bases: TGTGCCAGCAGCTCGACCCTACAAGTTCTCGAGCAGTACTTC. Its protein is CASSSTLQVLEQYF.

CDR3 DNA: TGTGCCTGGAGTGCGGGACAAGAAAACATTCAGTACTTC. It encodes CAWSAGQENIQYF. The gene calls are TRBV30 and TRBJ2-4; a weak D match, TRBD1 (6 bases). CDR3 size: 13 residues. The ends were cut back, 1 base at V and 5 bases at J, with 9 bases in the middle. Germline CDR1 and CDR2: GTSNPN and SVGIG (reference sequence).

This clonotype was counted many times. The rearrangement links TRBV5-1 to TRBJ2-7, with a possible D match to TRBD1 (6 bases). CDR1 is SGHRS and CDR2 is YFSETQ in the germline V gene. V was pared by 6 bases and J by 4 bases, with 17 bases between. The CDR3 contains 14 residues. CDR3 in amino acids: CASTDPGQLYEQYF. CDR3 DNA sequence: TGCGCCAGCACCGATCCGGGACAACTTTACGAGCAGTACTTC.

This clonotype has a handful of counts. V is TRBV27 and J is TRBJ2-7; 9 bases line up with TRBD1. The trim removed 0 bases at V and 0 bases at J, leaving 3 bases unmatched. Germline values: CDR1 MNHEY, CDR2 SMNVEV (reference sequence). The CDR3 length is 16 residues. CDR3 region: CASSLSGTGSSYEQYF. The DNA for the CDR3 is TGTGCCAGCAGTTTATCAGGGACAGGGAGCTCCTACGAGCAGTACTTC.

This clonotype has at least ten counts. The chain employs TRBV12-3 or TRBV12-4 and TRBJ2-7, with a possible D match to TRBD2 (6 bases). V lost 5 bases to trimming and J lost 5 bases, with 10 bases between them. CDR3 length: 12 amino acids. The CDR3 is CASSIGTDEQYF. The CDR3, as DNA: TGTGCCAGCAGTATTGGGACTGACGAGCAGTACTTC.

This clonotype occurred many times. The chain links TRBV28 to TRBJ2-7; tentative D call: TRBD2 (5 bases). Trimming removed 6 bases from V and 1 base from J, with 13 bases in between. Germline V gene lookup returns CDR1 MDHEN and CDR2 SYDVKM. The CDR3 length is 14 residues. The CDR3 spells CASSPRTFSYEQYF. Here the CDR3 DNA reads TGTGCCAGCAGCCCGAGGACTTTTTCCTACGAGCAGTACTTC.

The V call is TRBV13, the J call TRBJ2-2, with 12 bases fitting TRBD2. Germline V gives CDR1 PRHDT, CDR2 FYEKMQ (reference sequence). The length of the CDR3 is 17 residues. V was clipped by 7 bases and J by 1 base; unmatched bases: 7. CDR3 sequence reads: CASTHRTSGVNTGELFF. CDR3 in DNA: TGTGCCAGCACCCACAGGACTAGCGGGGTGAACACCGGGGAGCTGTTTTTT. Full variable domain (rest looked up from reference TRBV13 and TRBJ2-2): AAGVIQSPRHLIKEKRETATLKCYPIPRHDTVYWYQQGPGQDPQFLISFYEKMQSDKGSIPDRFSAQQFSDYHSELNMSSLELGDSALYFCASTHRTSGVNTGELFFGEGSRLTVL.

This clonotype appeared many times. The chain links TRBV7-2 to TRBJ2-7, with D tentatively TRBD2 (6 bases). The CDR3 contains 13 residues. The ends were cut back, 4 bases at V and 6 bases at J, with 13 bases in the middle. Per the germline V gene, CDR1 is SGHTA and CDR2 is FQGNSA. For the CDR3, the DNA is TGTGCCAGCAGCTGGGAGACTAGACGCGAGCAGTACTTC. Its protein is CASSWETRREQYF. The whole variable domain, remainder taken from reference TRBV7-2 and TRBJ2-7, is GAGVSQSPSNKVTEKGKDVELRCDPISGHTALYWYRQSLGQGLEFLIYFQGNSAPDKSGLPSDRFSAERTGGSVSTLTIQRTQQEDSAVYLCASSWETRREQYFGPGTRLTVT.

Ten or more counts support this clonotype. The rearrangement uses TRBV28 and TRBJ2-7; possibly TRBD1 for D (6 bases). In germline, CDR1 is MDHEN, CDR2 SYDVKM. The CDR3 sequence is 14 residues long. V gave up 5 bases and J gave up 0 bases, with 11 bases separating them. The CDR3 region is CASSPGESSYEQYF. CDR3 coding DNA: TGTGCCAGCAGTCCAGGGGAAAGCTCCTACGAGCAGTACTTC.

V gene TRBV3-1 combines with J gene TRBJ2-2; no firm D call. Germline V gives CDR1 LGHDT, CDR2 YNNKEL (reference sequence). This CDR3 contains 13 residues. With 1 base removed from V and 6 bases from J, the gap between germline ends came to 6 bases. The CDR3, as DNA: TGTGCCAGCAGCCAAGGAGCCTCCGGGGAGCTGTTTTTT. This gives the protein CASSQGASGELFF. The full variable domain, in which reference TRBV3-1 and TRBJ2-2 provide the parts outside the CDR3, is DTAVSQTPKYLVTQMGNDKSIKCEQNLGHDTMYWYKQDSKKFLKIMFSYNNKELIINETVPNRFSPKSPDKAHLNLHINSLELGDSAVYFCASSQGASGELFFGEGSRLTVL.